The table lists the clone carrying this TCR beta chain with a few counts. Its antigen remains unknown. V was clipped by 0 bases and J by 1 base; unmatched bases: 4. This CDR3 contains 16 residues. Looked up from germline, CDR1 is LGHNA and CDR2 is YSLEER. The protocol was immunoSEQ multiplex PCR, while the TCRdb copy is restricted to in-frame clones and leaves out a portion. The sample lists about 690,000 clones; 90% were seen once. The data belong to a study of shared clonotypes between healthy human individuals. The study's findings and limits: A small donor pool kept down the genetic and exposure-history diversity that was represented.

Sequenced material: memory CD8+ T cells from PBMCs. Noted subset: CD45RO+ cells pooled with CCR7-negative TemRA cells. The receptor comes from a man younger than 35 in good health. Some clones in this sample may be carry-over from other donors' samples. The chain uses TRBV4-3 and TRBJ1-1; TRBD1 aligns across 8 bases. The CDR3 region has the DNA TGCGCCAGCAGCCAAGATCCCAGGGGGCCGAACACTGAAGCTTTCTTT. Its translation: CASSQDPRGPNTEAFF.